This T cell receptor (beta chain) stems from a study of control samples from healthy donors and cancer patients (TCRdb year 2020). Points on this clone: This clone's antigen is unknown. No base-level quality is on record; no much larger clone is a single base apart.

The library was prepared using the immunoSEQ multiplex PCR assay. TCRdb carries this immuneACCESS record with in-frame sequences only. Its versions omit some clonotypes, under half of them owing to an unresolved V gene in the studies checked, with the rest unexplained. The sample profile shows 100,000 to 120,000 clones; around 82% of them were found once. Around 14% of the sample is held by the ten biggest clonotypes. V ends up 5 bases short and J 6 bases short, with an unmatched junction base count of 5. The CDR3 starts with the cysteine, ends with the phenylalanine, and has 13 residues. Just CDR3 DNA is preserved here, 39 bases in frame from base 1. In the germline V gene, CDR1 corresponds to KGHDR and CDR2 to SFDVKD.

The sequence links TRBV24-1 to TRBJ1-1, and 7 junction bases match TRBD1. The sequence came from a woman aged 50 to 60 in good health. The sample was blood. The encoded CDR3 is CATSAPDRSEAFF. The base sequence is TGTGCCACCAGTGCCCCGGACAGGTCTGAAGCTTTCTTT.